One and the same sample provided the 22 T cell receptor beta chains below, sequenced in a study of CD8 T cells in ankylosing spondylitis. In TCRdb, the 5' RACE reads were re-called with MiXCR into one record per CDR3 protein. The table shows approximately 340,000 distinct CDR3 sequences, with roughly 14% occurring only once. The sequencing sample was made of blood, either unsorted or a sorted T cell fraction (not recorded which). The source of these receptors is a male donor with ankylosing spondylitis or in good health (not recorded which).

This chain links TRBV5-4 with TRBJ1-6; unclear D gene. CDR1 is SGHNT, CDR2 YYREEE, per germline (reference sequence). V lost 1 base and J lost 8, with 7 bases in between. CDR3 size: 13 residues. This chain's CDR3 is CASSLMPDSPLHF. Written as DNA, the CDR3 is TGTGCCAGCAGCTTGATGCCCGATTCACCCCTCCACTTT.

The J gene is TRBJ2-5, the V gene TRBV24-1; no definite D call. The CDR3 is 15 amino acids. CDR1 is KGHDR and CDR2 is SFDVKD in the germline V gene. V dropped 4 bases and J dropped 5 bases, with 16 bases sitting between them. In DNA, the CDR3 is TGTGCCACCAGTGACCCTCGAGAGGCTGGGGAGACCCAGTACTTC. This translates into CATSDPREAGETQYF.

The chain couples TRBV6-1 to TRBJ2-5, with 10 bases lining up with TRBD2. J was trimmed by 6 bases and V by 7 bases; bases with no gene match: 8. This CDR3 has 14 amino acids. The germline gives CDR1 MNHNS, CDR2 SASEGT. DNA for the CDR3: TGTGCCAGCACCGAAGCGGGAGGGCCTAAGACCCAGTACTTC. Translating gives CASTEAGGPKTQYF.

The rearrangement links TRBV29-1 to TRBJ2-1, with 12 bases matching TRBD2. Per the germline V gene, CDR1 is SQVTM and CDR2 is ANQGSEA. J lost 0 bases, V lost 7 bases, and 10 bases had no gene match. The CDR3 sequence is 17 residues long. In DNA, the CDR3 is TGCAGCGCTGGAGGAGGACTAGCGGGGCCCTCCTACAATGAGCAGTTCTTC. It encodes CSAGGGLAGPSYNEQFF.

This clonotype came up a few times. The chain links TRBV12-3 or TRBV12-4 to TRBJ2-5; D call uncertain. This CDR3 contains 20 residues. V was trimmed by 2 bases and J by 0 bases, leaving 25 bases between them. CDR3 in amino acids: CASSLRPVLFGGSYQETQYF. CDR3 coding DNA: TGTGCCAGCAGTTTACGCCCGGTGCTTTTTGGCGGCAGTTACCAAGAGACCCAGTACTTC.

This clonotype has just a few counts. The chain combines TRBV7-9 with TRBJ2-1, with 9 positions matching TRBD2. Unmatched junction bases numbered 9, after V lost 3 bases and J lost 15 bases. The CDR3 runs 13 residues. In germline, CDR1 is SEHNR, CDR2 FQNEAQ (reference sequence). CDR3 region: CASSLETSGISFF. CDR3 DNA sequence: TGTGCCAGCAGCTTGGAGACTAGCGGCATCTCGTTCTTC.

The chain combines TRBV11-2 with TRBJ2-5; either TRBD1 or TRBD2 may supply D (6 bases each). Germline-derived CDR1 and CDR2 are SGHAT and FQNNGV. Trimming shortened V by 7 bases and J by 5 bases, and 14 bases separated the two germline ends. CDR3 length: 13 amino acids. In DNA, the CDR3 is TGTGCCAGCATTGGGGGGCAGTGGGAGACCCAGTACTTC. Translation: CASIGGQWETQYF.

The chain is built from TRBV4-1 and TRBJ1-2; perhaps TRBD1 as D (5 bases). The CDR3 is 14 amino acids. V gave up 2 bases and J gave up 8 bases, with 15 bases separating them. Germline V gene lookup returns CDR1 MGHRA and CDR2 YSYEKL. DNA of the CDR3: TGCGCCAGCAGCCAATCCCGAAGGGGTTCAGGCTACACCTTC. Its translation is CASSQSRRGSGYTF.

This clonotype has at least ten counts. The chain recombines TRBV20-1 with TRBJ2-3; tentatively, D is TRBD2 (6 bases). The V end was cut by 0 bases, the J end by 0 bases, with 13 bases between. Germline loops: CDR1 DFQATT, CDR2 SNEGSKA (reference sequence). The length of the CDR3 is 16 residues. The CDR3 nucleotides read TGCAGTGCTAGAGATTCGGGAGTTTCTAGCACAGATACGCAGTATTTT. It is translated as CSARDSGVSSTDTQYF.

The chain is built from TRBV7-6 and TRBJ2-3; D might be TRBD1 (6 bases). Trimming removed 1 base from V and 2 bases from J, with 16 bases in between. Germline values: CDR1 SGHVS, CDR2 FNYEAQ. The CDR3 covers 17 residues. The DNA for the CDR3 is TGTGCCAGCAGCTTAGTATACCGGGACACATACACAGATACGCAGTATTTT. Its protein is CASSLVYRDTYTDTQYF.

This clonotype was picked up many times. This chain joins TRBV5-1 and TRBJ2-7; the match to TRBD1 covers 7 bases. The CDR3 runs to 14 residues. V was pared by 1 base and J by 1 base, with 2 bases of the junction left unmatched. The germline gives CDR1 SGHRS, CDR2 YFSETQ. CDR3: CASSLKGASYEQYF. In nucleotides, the CDR3 is TGCGCCAGCAGCTTGAAGGGGGCGTCCTACGAGCAGTACTTC.

The rearrangement joins TRBV27 to TRBJ2-3; perhaps TRBD2 as D (5 bases). V lost 0 bases and J 5 bases, leaving 12 bases between the germline ends. This CDR3 comprises 15 residues. Germline CDR1 MNHEY, CDR2 SMNVEV (reference sequence). The CDR3, as DNA: TGTGCCAGCAGTTTATCGTCCGTAGGAGGAGATACGCAGTATTTT. Translated, it gives CASSLSSVGGDTQYF.

This clonotype was observed a few times. V and J are TRBV6-2 or TRBV6-3 and TRBJ2-1; D possibly corresponds to TRBD2 (5 bases). From germline, CDR1 is MNHEY and CDR2 SVGEGT. Trimming removed 4 bases from V and 5 bases from J, with 18 bases in between. The CDR3 is 16 amino acids. The CDR3 sequence: CASSFPSGVLNNEQFF. In DNA form, the CDR3 reads TGTGCCAGCAGTTTCCCCAGCGGTGTACTCAACAATGAGCAGTTCTTC.

This clonotype was seen a few times. The chain has TRBV20-1 and TRBJ2-3; D possibly corresponds to TRBD2 (6 bases). The CDR3 is made up of 14 amino acids. V gave up 5 bases and J gave up 0 bases, with 12 bases separating them. Germline lookup yields CDR1 DFQATT and CDR2 SNEGSKA (reference sequence). The CDR3 coding sequence is TGCAGTGCTGGCCTGGAGGGGAGCACAGATACGCAGTATTTT. Translating it yields CSAGLEGSTDTQYF.

This clonotype has more than one count but fewer than ten. J is TRBJ1-2 and V is TRBV5-1, with TRBD1 matching over 7 bases. The V gene end was trimmed by 1 base and the J gene end by 5 bases; junction bases not matched to a gene: 11. The CDR3 runs to 16 residues. Germline V gives CDR1 SGHRS, CDR2 YFSETQ. CDR3 sequence: CASSLSGLEGAYGYTF. CDR3 nucleotides: TGCGCCAGCAGCTTGTCTGGGCTGGAGGGGGCTTATGGCTACACCTTC.

The chain combines TRBV20-1 with TRBJ1-2; D gene unclear. This CDR3 contains 16 residues. Germline V lookup: CDR1 DFQATT, CDR2 SNEGSKA (reference sequence). V dropped 2 bases and J dropped 8 bases, with 24 bases sitting between them. As DNA, the CDR3 is TGCAGTGCTAGACCCCCGAACAGCGGGCTGGAGTCCGGCTACACCTTC. The encoded protein is CSARPPNSGLESGYTF.

The chain is built from TRBV6-1 and TRBJ2-4; D is perhaps TRBD2 (7 bases). Germline assignment: CDR1 MNHNS and CDR2 SASEGT. V lost 7 bases to trimming and J lost 0 bases, with 19 bases between them. This CDR3 has 17 amino acids. The CDR3 here is CASTHGGLIGAKNIQYF. The CDR3 DNA sequence: TGTGCCAGCACCCACGGGGGGCTGATTGGAGCCAAAAACATTCAGTACTTC.

The chain links TRBV5-1 to TRBJ1-2, with D possibly matching TRBD1 (6 bases). CDR3 length: 16 residues. Trimming removed 4 bases at V and 4 bases at J, with 20 bases between. Looked up from germline, CDR1 is SGHRS and CDR2 is YFSETQ. CDR3 residues: CASSMRQDAVGYGYTF. The CDR3, as DNA: TGCGCCAGCAGCATGAGACAGGACGCAGTGGGCTATGGCTACACCTTC.

This rearrangement joins TRBV3-1 to TRBJ2-1; TRBD1 might be the D (6 bases). The CDR3 consists of 16 residues. From germline, CDR1 is LGHDT and CDR2 YNNKEL (reference sequence). V was trimmed by 4 bases and J by 1 base, leaving 14 bases between them. This CDR3 is CASSPAGAVSYNEQFF. The CDR3 coding sequence is TGTGCCAGCAGCCCAGCAGGGGCAGTATCCTACAATGAGCAGTTCTTC.

This clonotype has more than one count but fewer than ten. The J gene is TRBJ2-2, the V gene TRBV4-2, with TRBD2 matching over 9 bases. V dropped 3 bases and J dropped 2; count of bases not matched to a gene: 4. The CDR3 has 16 residues. Germline V gene data show CDR1 as LGHNA and CDR2 as YNFKEQ. CDR3 nucleotide sequence: TGTGCCAGCAGCCAGAGACTAGCGGCTAACACCGGGGAGCTGTTTTTT. This sequence encodes CASSQRLAANTGELFF.

The table lists this clonotype with a few counts. The chain is built from TRBV5-1 and TRBJ1-1, with 9 bases aligning to TRBD1. J was trimmed by 4 bases and V by 3 bases; bases with no gene match: 7. The length of the CDR3 is 15 residues. Germline lookup yields CDR1 SGHRS and CDR2 YFSETQ. The CDR3 DNA is TGCGCCAGCAGCTGGGGACAGGGAAAGGGCACTGAAGCTTTCTTT. This translates into CASSWGQGKGTEAFF.

This clonotype was observed many times. This rearrangement joins TRBV29-1 to TRBJ1-1; D possibly corresponds to TRBD1 (5 bases). The germline CDR1 and CDR2 sequences are SQVTM and ANQGSEA. Trimming stripped 5 bases from V and 0 bases from J, with 13 bases between. The CDR3 is 14 residues long. CDR3 DNA sequence: TGCAGCGTTTTTTCCCAGGGACTGAACACTGAAGCTTTCTTT. Translating it yields CSVFSQGLNTEAFF.